Sequencing of this T cell receptor beta chain was carried out in a study of blood T cell repertoires in COVID-19. V dropped 0 bases and J dropped 1 base, with 12 bases sitting between them. Per the germline V gene, CDR1 is SGHRS and CDR2 is YFSETQ. The CDR3 length is 16 residues. Measured with immunoSEQ multiplex PCR; TCRdb has only the in-frame clones, and not every one. The data contain about 110,000 clones, about 88% of them singletons. The sample taken for sequencing was peripheral blood. The receptor comes from a woman aged 70-85 years who had recovered from COVID-19. The chain employs TRBV5-1 and TRBJ2-3; D possibly corresponds to TRBD2 (5 bases). This CDR3 reads CASSLVEVWGTDTQYF. The CDR3 nucleotides are TGCGCCAGCAGCTTGGTGGAGGTTTGGGGCACAGATACGCAGTATTTT.